Each of the 17 T cell receptor beta chains below was sequenced from the same sample in a study of blood T cells in healthy people across ages. Primed by a sample-barcoded 5' primer and a J-beta primer mix, a second PCR proceeded for about 6 to 11 cycles. MiXCR, applied by TCRdb to the 5' RACE reads, yields one record per CDR3 protein. The table has about 580,000 distinct CDR3 sequences, more than 45% seen once. Sequenced: blood. The receptor source for this set is a man older than 75 in good health.

This clonotype was counted between two and nine times. V usage is TRBV6-5 and J usage is TRBJ2-7; 9 bases line up with TRBD1. Trimming cost V 5 bases and J 6 bases; bases outside gene matches: 11. The germline V gene has CDR1 MNHEY and CDR2 SVGAGI. The CDR3 consists of 15 residues. CDR3 in DNA: TGTGCCAGCAGTCGCGATGTGGGACAGGGCTCCGAGCAGTACTTC. Translation: CASSRDVGQGSEQYF.

The CDR3 spells CSARDALGTDTQYF. The CDR3 nucleotides are TGCAGTGCTAGAGATGCGTTGGGGACAGATACGCAGTATTTT. The chain has TRBV20-1 and TRBJ2-3; D uncertain. The CDR3 totals 14 residues. Germline CDR1 and CDR2: DFQATT and SNEGSKA (reference sequence). The ends were cut back, 0 bases at V and 3 bases at J, with 10 bases in the middle.

This clonotype came up a few times. This chain connects TRBV10-3 to TRBJ2-1; the D gene is possibly TRBD2 (6 bases). V lost 6 bases, J lost 7 bases, and 19 bases lay in between. The CDR3 extends over 15 amino acids. The germline gives CDR1 ENHRY, CDR2 SYGVKD. CDR3 nucleotides: TGTGCCATCAGCGCGGGACCCGGGCATGAAAATGAGCAGTTCTTC. Encoded protein: CAISAGPGHENEQFF.

The rearrangement uses TRBV30 and TRBJ2-1; tentatively, D is TRBD2 (5 bases). The CDR3 loop spans 12 amino acids. Germline lookup yields CDR1 GTSNPN and CDR2 SVGIG (reference sequence). V dropped 3 bases and J dropped 12 bases, with 15 bases sitting between them. CDR3 nucleotide sequence: TGTGCCTGGAGCGGAGGTGGAGCAACGCAGTTCTTC. Residues: CAWSGGGATQFF.

This clonotype was seen only a few times. This rearrangement joins TRBV7-3 to TRBJ2-5; unclear D gene. The J call may be faulty, since TRBJ2-7 better matches the DNA end. From germline, CDR1 is SGHTA and CDR2 FQGTGA. The CDR3 is 13 residues long. Written as DNA, the CDR3 is TGTGCCAGCAGCTTTAATCCGTTCGACGAGCAGTACTTC. Protein sequence: CASSFNPFDEQYF.

The table lists this clonotype with a few counts. A junction end diverges from the germline sequence, so it may reflect a read error. The chain joins TRBV29-1 to TRBJ2-7, with 8 bases identical to TRBD1. The J call is in doubt because the DNA end fits TRBJ2-5 better. There are 13 residues in the CDR3. The germline V gene has CDR1 SQVTM and CDR2 ANQGSEA. CDR3 coding DNA: TGCAGCGTTCAAGACAGGGGTCCGGAGACCCAGTACTTC. It specifies CSVQDRGPETQYF.

CDR3 sequence reads: CASSLVSSGGIYSYNEQFF. As DNA, the CDR3 is TGTGCCAGCAGCTTAGTCTCTAGCGGGGGGATCTACTCCTACAATGAGCAGTTCTTC. This chain uses TRBV7-2 with TRBJ2-1; 11 nucleotides match TRBD2. Germline CDR1 is SGHTA and CDR2 is FQGNSA. The CDR3 loop spans 19 amino acids. Losses at the gene ends were 1 base for V and 0 bases for J; bases not matched to a gene: 8.

This clonotype came up a few times. The chain recombines TRBV20-1 with TRBJ2-5; D gene unclear. Trimming removed 0 bases from V and 5 bases from J, with 13 bases in between. CDR1 DFQATT and CDR2 SNEGSKA come from the germline V gene (reference sequence). The CDR3 is made up of 14 amino acids. The CDR3 sequence: CSARDMRSFETQYF. The CDR3 DNA is TGCAGTGCTAGAGATATGAGGTCATTCGAGACCCAGTACTTC.

The rearrangement joins TRBV6-6 to TRBJ1-3; D gene uncertain. With 5 bases removed from V and 1 base from J, the gap between germline ends came to 12 bases. The CDR3 sequence is 15 residues long. The germline CDR1 and CDR2 sequences are MNHNY and SVGAGI (reference sequence). The chain's CDR3 is CASSPLDNSGNTIYF. CDR3 in DNA: TGTGCCAGCAGTCCCCTTGACAATTCTGGAAACACCATATATTTT.

The CDR3 coding sequence is TGCAGCGTTTGGCGAGGCGAGCCCCAGCATTTT. This sequence encodes CSVWRGEPQHF. This sequence joins TRBV29-1 and TRBJ1-5, with D hard to call. Germline loops: CDR1 SQVTM, CDR2 ANQGSEA. V was trimmed by 5 bases and J by 8 bases, leaving 10 bases between them. This CDR3 spans 11 amino acids.

The V call is TRBV29-1, the J call TRBJ1-1; D perhaps matches TRBD1 (5 bases). V lost 5 bases, J lost 0 bases, and 13 bases lay in between. CDR3 length: 14 residues. Germline CDR1 reads SQVTM; CDR2 reads ANQGSEA. The CDR3 spells CSVRQGHLNTEAFF. CDR3 bases: TGCAGCGTTCGGCAGGGCCATTTGAACACTGAAGCTTTCTTT.

CDR3 in DNA: TGCAGTGCTAGGGTTGACAGGCAGAGCTCCTACGAGCAGTACTTC. Residues: CSARVDRQSSYEQYF. The chain links TRBV20-1 to TRBJ2-7, with D tentatively TRBD1 (6 bases). The CDR3 sequence is 15 residues long. Germline-derived CDR1 and CDR2 are DFQATT and SNEGSKA (reference sequence). The ends were cut back, 3 bases at V and 0 bases at J, with 15 bases in the middle.

This clonotype was detected only a few times. The chain uses TRBV7-2 and TRBJ2-5; D gene ambiguous. V shed 7 bases and J shed 4 bases, with 7 bases lying between them. CDR1 is SGHTA, CDR2 FQGNSA, per germline. CDR3 size: 11 residues. In DNA form, the CDR3 reads TGTGCCAGCACCTTCGGAGAGACCCAGTACTTC. Amino acids: CASTFGETQYF.

The chain links TRBV4-1 to TRBJ2-1, with D unclear. CDR3 length equals 14 residues. V was shortened by 2 bases and J by 4 bases, with 9 bases between the two germline ends. CDR1 is MGHRA and CDR2 is YSYEKL in the germline V gene. CDR3 region: CASSQLTGYNEQFF. CDR3 bases: TGCGCCAGCAGCCAATTGACTGGTTACAATGAGCAGTTCTTC.

This chain links TRBV5-1 with TRBJ2-1; 9 nucleotides agree with TRBD1. In germline, CDR1 is SGHRS, CDR2 YFSETQ. This CDR3 is built from 14 residues. The J segment lost 8 bases and the V segment lost 6 bases, leaving 9 bases of the junction unmatched. For the CDR3, the DNA is TGCGCCAGCAAGGAGACAGGGGGGGTGGATGAGCAGTTCTTC. This codes for CASKETGGVDEQFF.

This clonotype was observed a handful of times. This chain connects TRBV19 to TRBJ2-5; TRBD2 aligns across 7 bases. Trimming removed 5 bases from V and 5 bases from J; junction bases left unmatched: 8. The germline CDR1 and CDR2 sequences are LNHDA and SQIVND (reference sequence). This CDR3 is built from 14 residues. Written as DNA, the CDR3 is TGTGCCAGTAGTGTAGCCGGGACTACGGAGACCCAGTACTTC. Protein: CASSVAGTTETQYF. The variable domain in full, completed from reference TRBV19 and TRBJ2-5, reads DGGITQSPKYLFRKEGQNVTLSCEQNLNHDAMYWYRQDPGQGLRLIYYSQIVNDFQKGDIAEGYSVSREKKESFPLTVTSAQKNPTAFYLCASSVAGTTETQYFGPGTRLLVL.

This clonotype was picked up a small number of times. This chain joins TRBV6-6 and TRBJ1-1; D is undetermined. Trimming pared 2 bases from V and 4 bases from J, leaving 11 bases between. Germline V gene data show CDR1 as MNHNY and CDR2 as SVGAGI (reference sequence). This CDR3 is 14 amino acids long. CDR3 sequence (DNA): TGTGCCAGCAGTTACAGTGGAGGGATCACTGAAGCTTTCTTT. As protein: CASSYSGGITEAFF.